A single sample is the source of the 30 T cell receptor beta chains below, sequenced in a study of T cell responses to AZD1222 COVID-19 vaccine (dated by TCRdb to the early 2020s). Library generation was performed with the immunoSEQ multiplex PCR assay. This is the immuneACCESS table as TCRdb keeps it, with only in-frame sequences that have V and J called. A part of the clones is gone; compared with another copy, unresolved V genes explain less than half, and the rest is unexplained. In this sample the table shows 120,000 or so clones, about 91% of which occur a single time. The ten largest clones add up to less than 6% of the sample. According to the study, the label for this sample's time point signals: baseline before first vaccination. Source: peripheral blood, taken on day 0 of AZD1222 vaccination. The receptors come from an adult in good health.

V and J are TRBV25-1 and TRBJ1-2; tentative D call: TRBD1 (6 bases). Trimming cost V 8 bases and J 1 base, with 17 bases left between them. Germline V gene lookup returns CDR1 MGHDK and CDR2 SYGVNS. The CDR3 totals 15 residues. CDR3 nucleotides: TGTGCCAGCCCGTTGGTCCGGGGGCTTAACTATGGCTACACCTTC. Translation gives CASPLVRGLNYGYTF.

The CDR3 spells CASSQDNVRGAHEQYF. The CDR3 nucleotides are TGTGCCAGCAGCCAAGATAACGTCAGGGGAGCTCACGAGCAGTACTTC. This chain links TRBV14 with TRBJ2-7; TRBD1 might be the D (6 bases). The V and J ends lost 0 bases and 5 bases respectively, with 17 bases between them. The CDR3 runs to 16 residues. CDR1 is SGHDN, CDR2 FVKESK, per germline.

This clone has just a few counts. The chain uses TRBV2 and TRBJ2-7; weak D call: TRBD2 (6 bases). V dropped 6 bases and J dropped 4 bases, with 19 bases sitting between them. The CDR3 consists of 15 residues. CDR1 and CDR2 (germline): SNHLY, FYNNEI. The CDR3, as DNA: TGTGCCAGCAGAACGGACGCCTTCGCGGGATACGAGCAGTACTTC. It encodes CASRTDAFAGYEQYF.

The chain has TRBV9 and TRBJ2-7; TRBD1 might be the D (6 bases). The germline CDR1 and CDR2 sequences are SGDLS and YYNGEE. This CDR3 has 14 residues. The V gene lost 4 bases and the J gene lost 2 bases, with 13 bases spanning the gap. This CDR3 reads CASSPRWTAYEQYF. The CDR3, as DNA: TGTGCCAGCAGCCCCCGATGGACAGCCTACGAGCAGTACTTC.

The chain combines TRBV5-5 with TRBJ1-1, with a possible D match to TRBD1 (6 bases). The CDR3 spans 13 residues. V was clipped by 5 bases and J by 6 bases, with 14 bases between them. In germline, CDR1 is SGHKS, CDR2 YYEKEE (reference sequence). CDR3 protein: CASSLQGSSEAFF. The CDR3, as DNA: TGTGCCAGCAGTTTACAGGGAAGTTCTGAAGCTTTCTTT. Based on the CDR3 plus reference TRBV5-5 and TRBJ1-1, the full variable domain is DAGVTQSPTHLIKTRGQQVTLRCSPISGHKSVSWYQQVLGQGPQFIFQYYEKEERGRGNFPDRFSARQFPNYSSELNVNALLLGDSALYLCASSLQGSSEAFFGQGTRLTVV.

The chain links TRBV6-5 to TRBJ1-2, with D possibly being TRBD1 (5 bases). CDR3 size: 13 residues. Trimming took off 10 bases at V and 3 bases at J, with 15 bases between the two ends. Germline CDR1 MNHEY, CDR2 SVGAGI. The CDR3 spells CATAQGLDYGYTF. As DNA, the CDR3 is TGTGCCACTGCGCAGGGCTTAGACTATGGCTACACCTTC.

The genes are TRBV9 and TRBJ1-2; 9 nucleotides align to TRBD1. The ends lost 4 bases at V and 4 bases at J; junction bases unmatched: 8. Germline V gene lookup returns CDR1 SGDLS and CDR2 YYNGEE. The CDR3 consists of 15 residues. The CDR3 spells CASSPRPGQGYGYTF. CDR3 nucleotide sequence: TGTGCCAGCAGCCCCCGTCCGGGACAGGGCTATGGCTACACCTTC.

This clone was seen once. The chain has TRBV3-1 (or the pseudogene TRBV3-2) and TRBJ1-2; 7 nucleotides agree with TRBD1. Trimming took 0 bases from V and 8 from J; bases not matched to a gene: 3. Germline V lookup: CDR1 LGHDT, CDR2 YNNKEL (reference sequence). The CDR3 totals 13 residues. CDR3 in DNA: TGTGCCAGCAGCCAAGAAGGGGGCCTGGGCTACACCTTC. Translated, it gives CASSQEGGLGYTF.

The chain uses TRBV7-2 and TRBJ2-5, with 15 positions matching TRBD2. The V and J ends lost 5 bases and 4 bases, in that order; junction bases with no gene match: 8. The CDR3 consists of 17 residues. Germline CDR1 SGHTA, CDR2 FQGNSA. The CDR3 sequence is CASSKGLAGGPPETQYF. CDR3 coding DNA: TGTGCCAGCAGCAAAGGACTAGCGGGGGGGCCCCCAGAGACCCAGTACTTC.

The chain couples TRBV27 to TRBJ1-1; 7 positions agree with TRBD1. Germline V CDR1 and CDR2: MNHEY, SMNVEV (reference sequence). The CDR3 is 15 residues long. V shed 5 bases and J 4 bases; nucleotides not matched to a gene: 10. The chain's CDR3 is CASSPVKGAVTEAFF. The CDR3 nucleotides are TGTGCCAGCAGTCCGGTGAAGGGGGCTGTCACTGAAGCTTTCTTT.

V and J are TRBV20-1 and TRBJ1-5; 8 bases map to TRBD1. V shed 3 bases and J 3 bases; nucleotides not matched to a gene: 7. The CDR3 length is 15 residues. Per the germline V gene, CDR1 is DFQATT and CDR2 is SNEGSKA (reference sequence). The CDR3 region is CSASPQGALNQPQHF. In DNA, the CDR3 is TGCAGTGCTAGTCCTCAGGGGGCTCTCAATCAGCCCCAGCATTTT.

This chain connects TRBV7-8 to TRBJ1-6; 10 bases match TRBD1. Germline V gives CDR1 SGHVS, CDR2 FQNEAQ. This CDR3 has 16 residues. V lost 5 bases to trimming and J lost 9 bases; unmatched junction nucleotides: 10. CDR3 amino acids: CASSGGTGELGSPLHF. DNA for the CDR3: TGTGCCAGCAGCGGGGGGACAGGGGAATTGGGTTCACCCCTCCACTTT.

The chain carries TRBV4-3 and TRBJ2-3; TRBD2 matches 11 bases. The J segment lost 2 bases and the V segment lost 0 bases, leaving 4 bases of the junction unmatched. Germline CDR1 reads LGHNA; CDR2 reads YSLEER. The CDR3 has 17 amino acids. CDR3 sequence (DNA): TGCGCCAGCAGCCAAGATCCTAGCGGGGGGTTCACAGATACGCAGTATTTT. Its protein product is CASSQDPSGGFTDTQYF.

The J gene is TRBJ2-3, the V gene TRBV4-3, with TRBD1 identical over 9 bases. There are 16 residues in the CDR3. V shed 3 bases, J shed 0 bases, and the junction held 4 bases outside the gene matches. Looked up from germline, CDR1 is LGHNA and CDR2 is YSLEER. The CDR3 spells CASSQAGTGSTDTQYF. The CDR3 bases are TGCGCCAGCAGCCAGGCCGGGACAGGGAGCACAGATACGCAGTATTTT.

This chain links TRBV29-1 with TRBJ2-7; D tentatively reads TRBD1 or TRBD2 (5 bases each). V lost 4 bases and J 5 bases, leaving 12 bases between the germline ends. Germline loops: CDR1 SQVTM, CDR2 ANQGSEA. This CDR3 has 12 residues. The CDR3 spells CSVVGTGDEQYF. CDR3 DNA: TGCAGCGTTGTGGGGACCGGGGACGAGCAGTACTTC.

The chain uses TRBV4-3 and TRBJ1-6; 9 bases fit TRBD1. CDR3 length: 14 residues. The V and J ends lost 5 bases and 7 bases, in that order; junction bases with no gene match: 3. Germline loops: CDR1 LGHNA, CDR2 YSLEER. CDR3: CASSLGQGNSPLHF. CDR3 in DNA: TGCGCCAGCAGCTTGGGACAGGGAAATTCACCCCTCCACTTT.

This clone is a singleton in its sample. This sample includes further DNA sequences coding for the same CDR3. This chain links TRBV5-6 with TRBJ1-2, with D perhaps TRBD1 (5 bases). The germline V gene has CDR1 SGHDT and CDR2 YYEEEE. The V end lost 0 bases, the J end lost 5 bases, and 8 bases lay between the germline ends. The CDR3 covers 13 residues. The CDR3 is CASSLVGGYGYTF. The CDR3 DNA follows: TGTGCCAGCAGCTTGGTTGGGGGGTATGGCTACACCTTC.

The chain carries TRBV7-2 and TRBJ2-5, with 9 bases matching TRBD1. This CDR3 spans 15 amino acids. Germline V gene data show CDR1 as SGHTA and CDR2 as FQGNSA. V gave up 3 bases and J gave up 5 bases; unmatched junction bases: 7. The CDR3 loop reads CASSFAGQGGETQYF. DNA for the CDR3: TGTGCCAGCAGCTTCGCGGGACAGGGTGGGGAGACCCAGTACTTC.

V and J are TRBV5-5 and TRBJ1-5, with a possible D match to TRBD1 (5 bases). The length of the CDR3 is 16 residues. Germline assignment: CDR1 SGHKS and CDR2 YYEKEE (reference sequence). Trimming removed 0 bases from V and 5 bases from J, with 15 bases in between. CDR3: CASSLEPGVSDQPQHF. The CDR3 region has the DNA TGTGCCAGCAGCTTGGAACCGGGGGTAAGCGATCAGCCCCAGCATTTT.

The V call is TRBV2, the J call TRBJ2-5; D is unclear. The CDR3 has 14 amino acids. The germline CDR1 and CDR2 sequences are SNHLY and FYNNEI. V was pared by 6 bases and J by 1 base, with 12 bases between. CDR3 nucleotides: TGTGCCAGCAGGGTCGACCGCGGCCAAGAGACCCAGTACTTC. This sequence encodes CASRVDRGQETQYF.

The rearrangement links TRBV6-6 to TRBJ2-1; D may be TRBD1 (6 bases). The CDR3 runs 12 residues. Germline CDR1 reads MNHNY; CDR2 reads SVGAGI (reference sequence). The V gene lost 8 bases and the J gene lost 7 bases, with 12 bases spanning the gap. The CDR3 nucleotides read TGTGCCAGCGATTCAGGGGCGAATGAGCAGTTCTTC. Its translation: CASDSGANEQFF.

CDR3 loop: CASSWASGGGYNEQFF. The CDR3 DNA reads TGTGCCAGCAGTTGGGCTAGCGGGGGGGGCTACAATGAGCAGTTCTTC. This chain uses TRBV6-5 with TRBJ2-1; TRBD2 aligns across 12 bases. Unmatched junction bases numbered 4, after V lost 4 bases and J lost 3 bases. The CDR3 length is 16 residues. Germline V gene data show CDR1 as MNHEY and CDR2 as SVGAGI.

The V and J genes are TRBV3-1 (or the pseudogene TRBV3-2) and TRBJ2-1; D may be TRBD1 (7 bases). The CDR3 has 19 residues. Deletions cut 8 bases from V and 4 bases from J, with 30 bases between. CDR1 and CDR2 from the germline V gene are LGHDT and YNNKEL (reference sequence). This CDR3 is CASEPGRSQRDRDYNEQFF. For the CDR3, the DNA is TGTGCCAGCGAACCGGGGAGGTCCCAAAGGGACAGAGATTACAATGAGCAGTTCTTC.

The rearrangement uses TRBV6-2 or TRBV6-3 and TRBJ2-3; TRBD2 matches 11 bases. Germline values: CDR1 MNHEY, CDR2 SVGEGT. The CDR3 loop spans 16 amino acids. V lost 5 bases, J lost 8 bases, and 12 bases stayed unmatched. CDR3 sequence reads: CASSLTSGATAGTQYF. The CDR3 bases are TGTGCCAGCAGTCTGACTAGCGGGGCGACCGCAGGTACGCAGTATTTT.

The CDR3 sequence: CASSSGQGTLTGELFF. For the CDR3, the DNA is TGTGCCAGCAGCTCGGGACAGGGGACCCTCACCGGGGAGCTGTTTTTT. V is TRBV4-2 and J is TRBJ2-2; TRBD1 matches at 10 bases. The germline V gene has CDR1 LGHNA and CDR2 YNFKEQ. This CDR3 region has 16 residues. The J segment lost 4 bases and the V segment lost 5 bases, leaving 7 bases of the junction unmatched.

In its sample, this clone was seen once. The gene calls are TRBV5-4 and TRBJ2-7, with 9 bases matching TRBD2. CDR3 length equals 13 residues. Per the germline V gene, CDR1 is SGHNT and CDR2 is YYREEE (reference sequence). V trimming: 4 bases; J trimming: 4 bases; junction bases outside the gene matches: 3. CDR3 amino acids: CASSLAGSYEQYF. The CDR3 DNA follows: TGTGCCAGCAGCCTAGCGGGGAGTTACGAGCAGTACTTC.

The table lists this clone with a few counts. The rearrangement links TRBV6-2 or TRBV6-3 to TRBJ2-3; weak D call: TRBD1 (5 bases). V was clipped by 5 bases and J by 3 bases, with 12 bases between them. There are 14 residues in the CDR3. Per germline, CDR1 MNHEY and CDR2 SVGEGT. The CDR3, as DNA: TGTGCCAGCAGTACGCAGGGCGGAACAGATACGCAGTATTTT. Amino acid sequence: CASSTQGGTDTQYF.

The chain uses TRBV5-5 and TRBJ1-4; D is unresolved. Germline V gene data show CDR1 as SGHKS and CDR2 as YYEKEE (reference sequence). The V gene lost 5 bases and the J gene lost 0 bases, with 8 bases spanning the gap. The CDR3 has 14 residues. The CDR3 DNA follows: TGTGCCAGCAGGGTCAGCTCAACTAATGAAAAACTGTTTTTT. As protein: CASRVSSTNEKLFF.

This chain uses TRBV10-3 with TRBJ1-5; D gene unclear. There are 15 residues in the CDR3. V was trimmed by 1 base and J by 2 bases, leaving 9 bases between them. Germline values: CDR1 ENHRY, CDR2 SYGVKD. CDR3 sequence reads: CAISEFPPGNQPQHF. In nucleotides, the CDR3 is TGTGCCATCAGTGAGTTTCCGCCTGGCAATCAGCCCCAGCATTTT.

On this clone: The same CDR3 arises from other DNA sequences in this sample as well. The chain has TRBV19 and TRBJ2-2; the D gene is possibly TRBD1 (6 bases). CDR1 and CDR2 from the germline V gene are LNHDA and SQIVND (reference sequence). CDR3 size: 14 residues. Trimming cost V 6 bases and J 1 base, with 9 bases left between them. The CDR3 coding sequence is TGTGCCAGTAGCCTGGACAGGAACACCGGGGAGCTGTTTTTT. Residues: CASSLDRNTGELFF.